One and the same sample provided the 16 T cell receptor beta chains below, sequenced in a study of cytomegalovirus exposure and HLA in healthy donors. It was with 60 Vbeta and 13 Jbeta primers that the PCR ran. Sequencing used immunoSEQ multiplex PCR; TCRdb keeps in-frame clones, though not all of them. The profile covers approximately 130,000 clones, with approximately 78% appearing a single time and less than 10% taken by the ten largest. The sample taken for sequencing was PBMCs. The source is a woman aged 45-65 years in good health and CMV-seropositive.

The V call is TRBV6-5, the J call TRBJ2-7; TRBD1 matches 7 bases. CDR3 size: 16 residues. Germline V gene sequence: CDR1 MNHEY, CDR2 SVGAGI. With 0 bases clipped from V and 0 bases from J, the junction kept 5 bases outside the gene matches. The CDR3 sequence: CASSYSSGQTSYEQYF. CDR3 coding DNA: TGTGCCAGCAGTTACTCATCGGGACAGACCTCCTACGAGCAGTACTTC.

The chain has TRBV5-4 and TRBJ2-1; 8 bases are a match to TRBD2. Germline CDR1 reads SGHNT; CDR2 reads YYREEE (reference sequence). V gave up 3 bases and J gave up 6 bases; unmatched junction bases: 8. CDR3 length: 15 residues. CDR3 in DNA: TGTGCCAGCAGCTCTCCTTTCGGGACTAGCAATGAGCAGTTCTTC. This codes for CASSSPFGTSNEQFF. Supplemented by reference TRBV5-4 and TRBJ2-1, the full variable domain reads ETGVTQSPTHLIKTRGQQVTLRCSSQSGHNTVSWYQQALGQGPQFIFQYYREEENGRGNFPPRFSGLQFPNYSSELNVNALELDDSALYLCASSSPFGTSNEQFFGPGTRLTVL.

The genes are TRBV5-4 and TRBJ2-1; possible D gene TRBD1, 5 bases. The V end lost 0 bases, the J end lost 4 bases, and 11 bases lay between the germline ends. Germline CDR1 and CDR2: SGHNT and YYREEE (reference sequence). This CDR3 is built from 15 residues. The CDR3 is CASSLATGDYNEQFF. CDR3 coding DNA: TGTGCCAGCAGCTTGGCCACAGGAGATTACAATGAGCAGTTCTTC.

CDR3: CASSLAGQLNTEAFF. Here the CDR3 DNA reads TGTGCCAGCAGCTTAGCGGGCCAGTTAAACACTGAAGCTTTCTTT. The chain is built from TRBV7-2 and TRBJ1-1; D is ambiguous. This CDR3 has 15 residues. Trimming removed 0 bases from V and 2 bases from J, with 10 bases in between. The germline CDR1 and CDR2 sequences are SGHTA and FQGNSA. The full variable domain, with the rest looked up from reference TRBV7-2 and TRBJ1-1, is GAGVSQSPSNKVTEKGKDVELRCDPISGHTALYWYRQSLGQGLEFLIYFQGNSAPDKSGLPSDRFSAERTGGSVSTLTIQRTQQEDSAVYLCASSLAGQLNTEAFFGQGTRLTVV.

This chain uses TRBV9 with TRBJ2-3; D perhaps matches TRBD2 (6 bases). The germline V gene encodes CDR1 SGDLS and CDR2 YYNGEE. V was shortened by 5 bases and J by 5 bases, with 9 bases between the two germline ends. CDR3 length: 12 amino acids. CDR3 coding DNA: TGTGCCAGCAGGGATAGCGGAGATACGCAGTATTTT. This translates into CASRDSGDTQYF.

V gene TRBV6-1 combines with J gene TRBJ1-1; D remains unclear. V was clipped by 8 bases and J by 4 bases, with 17 bases between them. The germline CDR1 and CDR2 sequences are MNHNS and SASEGT. The CDR3 runs to 14 residues. In DNA form, the CDR3 reads TGTGCCAGCTACCCTTTGAACGGAGGCACTGAAGCTTTCTTT. Translation gives CASYPLNGGTEAFF.

The chain recombines TRBV7-3 with TRBJ2-1, with D tentatively TRBD2 (5 bases). The V and J ends lost 2 bases and 0 bases respectively, with 11 bases between them. CDR1 SGHTA and CDR2 FQGTGA come from the germline V gene. The CDR3 totals 16 residues. CDR3 DNA: TGTGCCAGCAGCTTAGGACTGTCTAGCTCCTACAATGAGCAGTTCTTC. Translated: CASSLGLSSSYNEQFF.

This clone was seen a single time. The J gene is TRBJ2-7, the V gene TRBV5-1, with 8 bases identical to TRBD1. The CDR3 is 15 residues long. CDR1 is SGHRS and CDR2 is YFSETQ in the germline V gene. With V trimmed by 4 bases and J by 3 bases, 9 bases remained unmatched. The chain's CDR3 is CASSPGTGRNYEQYF. DNA of the CDR3: TGCGCCAGCAGCCCCGGGACAGGTCGTAACTACGAGCAGTACTTC.

The chain has TRBV9 and TRBJ1-6; D might be TRBD1 (5 bases). Germline CDR1 is SGDLS and CDR2 is YYNGEE. CDR3 size: 14 residues. V lost 3 bases and J 8 bases, leaving 12 bases between the germline ends. CDR3 protein: CASSGGAGDSPLHF. The CDR3 DNA sequence: TGTGCCAGCAGCGGCGGGGCTGGGGATTCACCCCTCCACTTT.

The rearrangement links TRBV19 to TRBJ1-6, with TRBD1 matching over 7 bases. Germline V gene lookup returns CDR1 LNHDA and CDR2 SQIVND (reference sequence). Germline trimming cut 6 bases from V and 6 bases from J; bases unmatched to any gene: 5. This CDR3 has 14 residues. DNA of the CDR3: TGTGCCAGTAGGGCGACAGGGCCTAATTCACCCCTCCACTTT. It is translated as CASRATGPNSPLHF.

V is TRBV7-6 and J is TRBJ1-1, with D tentatively TRBD1 (5 bases). Germline V gene sequence: CDR1 SGHVS, CDR2 FNYEAQ. V lost 3 bases and J 3 bases, leaving 17 bases between the germline ends. CDR3 size: 16 residues. The CDR3 DNA sequence: TGTGCCAGCAGCTTCGGTTGGACACCTGGTTACACTGAAGCTTTCTTT. This encodes CASSFGWTPGYTEAFF. The full variable domain, with the rest looked up from reference TRBV7-6 and TRBJ1-1, is GAGVSQSPRYKVTKRGQDVALRCDPISGHVSLYWYRQALGQGPEFLTYFNYEAQQDKSGLPNDRFSAERPEGSISTLTIQRTEQRDSAMYRCASSFGWTPGYTEAFFGQGTRLTVV.

The chain employs TRBV7-9 and TRBJ2-7; TRBD2 aligns across 7 bases. Germline CDR1 SEHNR, CDR2 FQNEAQ (reference sequence). Trimming took 3 bases from V and 3 from J; bases not matched to a gene: 8. The CDR3 length is 15 residues. DNA of the CDR3: TGTGCCAGCAGCTTTTTCCTGGCTAGCGGCTACGAGCAGTACTTC. Protein: CASSFFLASGYEQYF.

CDR3 region: CAWSQYQETQYF. The DNA for the CDR3 is TGTGCCTGGAGTCAGTACCAAGAGACCCAGTACTTC. V is TRBV30 and J is TRBJ2-5; no clear D. The germline V gene has CDR1 GTSNPN and CDR2 SVGIG (reference sequence). The V gene lost 2 bases and the J gene lost 0 bases, with 4 bases spanning the gap. This CDR3 spans 12 amino acids.

This clone was detected only a few times. The chain employs TRBV6-4 and TRBJ2-2, with 8 positions matching TRBD1. CDR3 length: 14 residues. V lost 5 bases to trimming and J lost 3 bases; unmatched junction nucleotides: 2. CDR1 and CDR2 (germline): MRHNA, SNTAGT. As DNA, the CDR3 is TGTGCCAGCAGTTCGACAGGGGACACCGGGGAGCTGTTTTTT. This gives the protein CASSSTGDTGELFF.

The CDR3 sequence is CASSPGGLNEQFF. DNA for the CDR3: TGTGCCAGCAGCCCCGGGGGGCTCAATGAGCAGTTCTTC. The chain combines TRBV6-6 with TRBJ2-1; D perhaps matches TRBD2 (7 bases). V was cut by 6 bases and J by 6 bases, with 12 bases left in between. The germline gives CDR1 MNHNY, CDR2 SVGAGI (reference sequence). The CDR3 is 13 residues long.

V usage is TRBV4-1 and J usage is TRBJ2-1; TRBD1 is a possible D gene (6 bases). From germline, CDR1 is MGHRA and CDR2 YSYEKL. Trimming stripped 4 bases from V and 7 bases from J, with 17 bases between. The CDR3 contains 15 residues. DNA of the CDR3: TGCGCCAGCAGCCCACAGGGAACCATTGGGAATGAGCAGTTCTTC. It codes for CASSPQGTIGNEQFF.